The 14 T cell receptor beta chains in this list originate from one sample, sequenced in a study of blood T cell repertoires in COVID-19. The repertoire was sequenced with immunoSEQ multiplex PCR; TCRdb's copy has only in-frame clones and lacks some. The sample lists about 200,000 clones; 75% to 85% were seen once. The sequencing input was peripheral blood. All receptors derive from a human donor in a cohort sampled during active COVID-19.

The chain couples TRBV30 to TRBJ2-1; 7 bases map to TRBD2. The CDR3 consists of 14 residues. V lost 0 bases, J lost 9 bases, and 8 bases stayed unmatched. CDR1 GTSNPN and CDR2 SVGIG come from the germline V gene (reference sequence). CDR3 amino acids: CAWSVLPSGGEQFF. The CDR3 DNA reads as TGTGCCTGGAGTGTACTCCCTAGCGGAGGTGAGCAGTTCTTC.

The chain combines TRBV5-1 with TRBJ2-7, with D tentatively TRBD2 (5 bases). The germline V and J ends were trimmed by 4 bases and 0 bases, with 11 bases remaining between them. The CDR3 runs to 14 residues. Germline lookup yields CDR1 SGHRS and CDR2 YFSETQ. CDR3 nucleotides: TGCGCCAGCAGCCACACGGGAACCTCCTACGAGCAGTACTTC. This gives the protein CASSHTGTSYEQYF.

This clone was recorded once. The chain joins TRBV10-2 to TRBJ1-5; maybe TRBD1 (6 bases). Trimming took off 8 bases at V and 0 bases at J, with 14 bases between the two ends. Germline V gene sequence: CDR1 WSHSY, CDR2 SAAADI. This CDR3 comprises 15 residues. Here the CDR3 reads CASLSGHGSNQPQHF. CDR3 DNA: TGCGCCAGCCTGTCGGGACACGGTAGCAATCAGCCCCAGCATTTT.

V usage is TRBV27 and J usage is TRBJ2-7; TRBD2 matches at 7 bases. Germline V gene sequence: CDR1 MNHEY, CDR2 SMNVEV (reference sequence). Trimming at V came to 5 bases and at J to 7 bases, leaving 11 bases not matched to a gene. This CDR3 is built from 14 residues. CDR3 amino acids: CASSPGLGAGEQYF. The CDR3 DNA is TGTGCCAGCAGTCCAGGACTAGGAGCGGGGGAGCAGTACTTC.

This clone appeared once. The chain is built from TRBV10-3 and TRBJ2-7, with 11 bases lining up with TRBD1. This CDR3 comprises 13 residues. Germline V gene sequence: CDR1 ENHRY, CDR2 SYGVKD. After removal of 6 bases from V and 5 bases from J, the junction contained 3 bases not matched to a gene. CDR3 nucleotide sequence: TGTGCCATCAGCGGACAGGGGGCCGACGAGCAGTACTTC. It is translated as CAISGQGADEQYF.

The rearrangement joins TRBV23-1 to TRBJ2-5, with 13 bases identical to TRBD2. TRBV23-1 is designated an ORF whose function remains uncertain. This CDR3 spans 23 amino acids. Trimming took 0 bases from V and 5 from J; bases not matched to a gene: 24. CDR3 amino acids: CASSQSIFVSASRTSGRSETQYF. In DNA form, the CDR3 reads TGCGCCAGCAGTCAATCTATCTTCGTTTCGGCGTCCCGGACTAGCGGGAGATCGGAGACCCAGTACTTC.

The chain recombines TRBV5-1 with TRBJ1-1; D gene unclear. The germline V gene encodes CDR1 SGHRS and CDR2 YFSETQ. The V end was cut by 5 bases, the J end by 3 bases, with 11 bases between. This CDR3 comprises 13 residues. CDR3 in amino acids: CASRVLEDTEAFF. CDR3 DNA: TGCGCCAGCAGAGTTTTGGAGGACACTGAAGCTTTCTTT.

This clone was seen only a few times. The gene calls are TRBV19 and TRBJ2-7; maybe TRBD2 (6 bases). Trimming shortened V by 6 bases and J by 6 bases, and 30 bases separated the two germline ends. This CDR3 has 18 amino acids. Germline assignment: CDR1 LNHDA and CDR2 SQIVND (reference sequence). This chain's CDR3 is CASSPRREAPAKGGEQYF. The CDR3 coding sequence is TGTGCCAGTAGCCCTCGAAGGGAGGCCCCTGCTAAAGGCGGCGAGCAGTACTTC.

V and J are TRBV6-6 and TRBJ1-1; D not certain. Trimming pared 5 bases from V and 2 bases from J, leaving 15 bases between. CDR1 and CDR2 from the germline V gene are MNHNY and SVGAGI (reference sequence). The CDR3 is made up of 15 amino acids. The CDR3 spells CASSRHGRLNTEAFF. In DNA form, the CDR3 reads TGTGCCAGCAGTCGTCACGGGAGACTTAACACTGAAGCTTTCTTT.

The chain carries TRBV20-1 and TRBJ2-7; D ambiguous. There are 10 residues in the CDR3. The germline CDR1 and CDR2 sequences are DFQATT and SNEGSKA (reference sequence). Between the trimmed V and J ends, which lost 5 bases and 3 bases, there was a span of 5 bases. DNA for the CDR3: TGCAGTGCTCCCTACTACGAGCAGTACTTC. Translating gives CSAPYYEQYF.

The chain is built from TRBV2 and TRBJ2-1; 12 bases align to TRBD2. CDR3 length: 17 residues. Germline loops: CDR1 SNHLY, CDR2 FYNNEI. J lost 8 bases, V lost 0 bases, and 8 bases had no gene match. The CDR3, as DNA: TGTGCCAGCAGTGAAGCGTTGGCTAGCGGGAGGGCCCATGAGCAGTTCTTC. Amino acids: CASSEALASGRAHEQFF.

The V gene is TRBV7-9, the J gene TRBJ2-2; 7 bases agree with TRBD2. This CDR3 region has 17 residues. Germline V CDR1 and CDR2: SEHNR, FQNEAQ (reference sequence). J gave up 2 bases and V 2 bases, and 8 bases lay outside the gene matches. Here the CDR3 reads CASSLRLQRDNTGELFF. The CDR3 coding sequence is TGTGCCAGCAGCTTACGCCTCCAGCGGGACAACACCGGGGAGCTGTTTTTT.

This chain links TRBV6-5 with TRBJ2-5, with 12 bases identical to TRBD2. CDR1 is MNHEY, CDR2 SVGAGI, per germline. The V and J ends lost 8 bases and 2 bases, in that order; junction bases with no gene match: 3. The CDR3 has 14 residues. CDR3 bases: TGTGCCAGCTCGGGGACTAGCGGGCAAGAGACCCAGTACTTC. This encodes CASSGTSGQETQYF.

The chain carries TRBV18 and TRBJ2-5; the D gene is possibly TRBD2 (6 bases). The CDR3 is 17 residues long. Germline CDR1 is KGHSH and CDR2 is LQKENI. Trimming pared 3 bases from V and 4 bases from J, leaving 21 bases between. CDR3 DNA: TGTGCCAGCTCACCCCAATCGACGGGAGTGGTGCCAGAGACCCAGTACTTC. Protein product: CASSPQSTGVVPETQYF.